The present T cell receptor (beta chain) was sequenced within a study of identical twins. Whole-study findings and limits: With abundant cord blood beta clonotypes, insertions were fewer; memory repertoires showed no such pattern. For monozygotic twins, models underestimated out-of-frame TCR alpha sharing.

The germline gives CDR1 SQVTM, CDR2 ANQGSEA. V lost 4 bases and J lost 4, with 10 bases in between. This CDR3 contains 12 residues. This clonotype was detected ten times or more. The antigen is undetermined. TCRdb itself ran the 5' RACE reads through MiXCR, one entry per CDR3 protein. This table holds around 650,000 distinct CDR3 sequences, 7.1% found once. These same data were also listed under a study on yellow fever vaccine responses in identical twins. This second report adds: Reported findings indicate that twins' vaccine T cell responses seemed partially convergent, partially personalized.

Sequences were obtained from PBMCs. V gene TRBV29-1 combines with J gene TRBJ2-5; D call uncertain. This clonotype was sampled from a woman in her late teens or twenties in good health. The CDR3 loop is CSVVTDRETQYF. The CDR3 DNA reads TGCAGCGTTGTAACAGATAGAGAGACCCAGTACTTC. Filled out from reference TRBV29-1 and TRBJ2-5, the complete variable domain reads SAVISQKPSRDICQRGTSLTIQCQVDSQVTMMFWYRQQPGQSLTLIATANQGSEATYESGFVIDKFPISRPNLTFSTLTVSNMSPEDSSIYLCSVVTDRETQYFGPGTRLLVL.